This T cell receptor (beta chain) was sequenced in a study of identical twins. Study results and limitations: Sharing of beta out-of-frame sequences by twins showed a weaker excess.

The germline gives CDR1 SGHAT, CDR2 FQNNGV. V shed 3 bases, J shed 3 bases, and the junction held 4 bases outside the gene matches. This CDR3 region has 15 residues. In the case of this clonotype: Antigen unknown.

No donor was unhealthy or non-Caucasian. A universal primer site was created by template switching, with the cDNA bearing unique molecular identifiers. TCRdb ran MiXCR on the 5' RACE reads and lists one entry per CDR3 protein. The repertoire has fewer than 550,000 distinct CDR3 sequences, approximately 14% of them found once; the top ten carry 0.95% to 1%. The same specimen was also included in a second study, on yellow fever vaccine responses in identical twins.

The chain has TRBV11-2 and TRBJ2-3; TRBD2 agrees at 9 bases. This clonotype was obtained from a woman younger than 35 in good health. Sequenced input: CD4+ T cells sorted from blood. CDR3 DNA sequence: TGTGCCAGCAGCTTGAGCGGGGGGCGAACAGATACGCAGTATTTT. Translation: CASSLSGGRTDTQYF. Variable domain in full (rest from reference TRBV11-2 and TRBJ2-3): EAGVAQSPRYKIIEKRQSVAFWCNPISGHATLYWYQQILGQGPKLLIQFQNNGVVDDSQLPKDRFSAERLKGVDSTLKIQPAKLEDSAVYLCASSLSGGRTDTQYFGPGTRLTVL.